The subject of this entry is one T cell receptor (beta chain). Its matching antigen is unknown. The study drew the donors from its 120-subject validation cohort, separate from the roughly 710-subject first cohort. The J segment lost 7 bases and the V segment lost 6 bases, leaving 8 bases of the junction unmatched. CDR1 is MNHEY, CDR2 SVGAGI, per germline. The CDR3 contains 14 residues. This entry is derived from a study of cytomegalovirus exposure and HLA in healthy donors. Study-wide findings and caveats: TCR clusters originating in the first cohort tended to co-occur in the approximately 130 validation repertoires, according to a later analysis. Reportedly, diagnosis of cytomegalovirus status by the classifier showed high specificity and sensitivity.

Generated by immunoSEQ multiplex PCR, the TCRdb table keeps only in-frame clones and is missing some. The sample lists a few hundred thousand clones; 86% were seen once. The sample comprised PBMCs. The receptor's source is a woman between 18 and 29 years old in good health and CMV-seronegative. The chain has TRBV6-5 and TRBJ1-2; 10 bases match TRBD1. CDR3 DNA sequence: TGTGCCAGCAGACCCGGGACAGGGGCTGGTGGCTACACCTTC. It codes for CASRPGTGAGGYTF.